These 10 T cell receptor beta chains were sequenced from one sample in a study of blood T cells in healthy people across ages. A second roughly 6 to 11 cycle PCR used barcoded and J-beta primers. TCRdb re-called the 5' RACE reads through MiXCR, storing one row per CDR3 protein. This sample carries roughly 680,000 distinct CDR3 sequences, about 50% of them seen once, and the ten largest clones take around an eighth. The sample comprised blood. Receptors originate from a woman aged 80 or over in good health.

The rearrangement uses TRBV6-4 and TRBJ2-7, with 9 bases that match TRBD1. V lost 6 bases to trimming and J lost 2 bases; unmatched junction nucleotides: 14. Per germline, CDR1 MRHNA and CDR2 SNTAGT. This CDR3 spans 17 amino acids. The CDR3 reads CASSHLLLQGAPYEQYF. CDR3 DNA: TGTGCCAGCAGCCACCTACTCCTACAGGGGGCCCCCTACGAGCAGTACTTC.

Written as DNA, the CDR3 is TGTGCCAGCGTTTATATCAATGGTACCATCACAGATACGCAGTATTTT. This sequence encodes CASVYINGTITDTQYF. The chain uses TRBV7-9 and TRBJ2-3; D uncertain. The CDR3 is 16 residues long. V lost 8 bases, J lost 2 bases, and 20 bases lay in between. Germline loops: CDR1 SEHNR, CDR2 FQNEAQ (reference sequence).

The chain combines TRBV2 with TRBJ2-5, with a weak D call TRBD2 (5 bases). This CDR3 comprises 15 residues. The germline V gene encodes CDR1 SNHLY and CDR2 FYNNEI. The ends were cut back, 6 bases at V and 11 bases at J, with 25 bases in the middle. CDR3 residues: CASRRAWSSYNEQYF. CDR3 nucleotide sequence: TGTGCCAGCAGGAGGGCCTGGAGCTCCTACAATGAGCAGTACTTC.

This clonotype was detected many times. The V and J genes are TRBV3-1 and TRBJ1-2, with TRBD1 matching over 8 bases. CDR3 length equals 16 residues. Germline V gives CDR1 LGHDT, CDR2 YNNKEL (reference sequence). J was trimmed by 2 bases and V by 4 bases; bases with no gene match: 9. The CDR3 region is CASSLSPGQANYGYTF. The CDR3 region has the DNA TGTGCCAGCAGCCTAAGTCCGGGACAGGCCAACTATGGCTACACCTTC.

The genes are TRBV29-1 and TRBJ1-6; possibly TRBD1 for D (5 bases). Deletions cut 1 base from V and 7 bases from J, with 8 bases between. CDR1 SQVTM and CDR2 ANQGSEA come from the germline V gene. This CDR3 has 13 residues. For the CDR3, the DNA is TGCAGCGTTGAAGTGACAGCAAATTCACCCCTCCACTTT. Its translation is CSVEVTANSPLHF.

CDR3 nucleotides: TGTGCCAGCAGCTCCCAGGGACTAGCGGGGAGTAATGAGCAGTTCTTC. It codes for CASSSQGLAGSNEQFF. The chain links TRBV7-2 to TRBJ2-1; 13 bases agree with TRBD2. The CDR3 has 16 amino acids. The trim removed 4 bases at V and 7 bases at J, leaving 7 bases unmatched. The germline CDR1 and CDR2 sequences are SGHTA and FQGNSA.

The genes are TRBV6-1 and TRBJ2-7; D not resolved. The better agreement between TRBJ2-5 and the DNA end casts doubt on the J call. The CDR3 is made up of 15 amino acids. CDR1 and CDR2 (germline): MNHNS, SASEGT. This CDR3 is CASSEAWSPTGTQYF. The DNA of the CDR3 is TGTGCCAGCAGTGAAGCGTGGAGCCCGACGGGGACCCAGTACTTC.

The chain is built from TRBV27 and TRBJ1-1, with D unresolved. The V end was cut by 5 bases, the J end by 4 bases, with 11 bases between. CDR1 is MNHEY, CDR2 SMNVEV, per germline (reference sequence). The CDR3 length is 13 residues. The CDR3 coding sequence is TGTGCCAGCAGTCCTTCCCGGGCCACTGAAGCTTTCTTT. Its protein is CASSPSRATEAFF.

The chain couples TRBV6-5 to TRBJ2-3, with TRBD2 identical over 11 bases. Germline values: CDR1 MNHEY, CDR2 SVGAGI. The J segment lost 8 bases and the V segment lost 2 bases, leaving 0 bases of the junction unmatched. The CDR3 loop spans 13 amino acids. The CDR3, as DNA: TGTGCCAGCAGTTACGGGACTAGCGGTACGCAGTATTTT. It is translated as CASSYGTSGTQYF.

V and J are TRBV20-1 and TRBJ2-1; 8 nucleotides line up with TRBD2. V lost 0 bases and J lost 6; bases outside the gene matches: 4. There are 14 residues in the CDR3. Germline V gene sequence: CDR1 DFQATT, CDR2 SNEGSKA (reference sequence). The CDR3 nucleotides are TGCAGTGCTAGAGATGGCCGGGGGGGCAATGAGCAGTTCTTC. It codes for CSARDGRGGNEQFF.